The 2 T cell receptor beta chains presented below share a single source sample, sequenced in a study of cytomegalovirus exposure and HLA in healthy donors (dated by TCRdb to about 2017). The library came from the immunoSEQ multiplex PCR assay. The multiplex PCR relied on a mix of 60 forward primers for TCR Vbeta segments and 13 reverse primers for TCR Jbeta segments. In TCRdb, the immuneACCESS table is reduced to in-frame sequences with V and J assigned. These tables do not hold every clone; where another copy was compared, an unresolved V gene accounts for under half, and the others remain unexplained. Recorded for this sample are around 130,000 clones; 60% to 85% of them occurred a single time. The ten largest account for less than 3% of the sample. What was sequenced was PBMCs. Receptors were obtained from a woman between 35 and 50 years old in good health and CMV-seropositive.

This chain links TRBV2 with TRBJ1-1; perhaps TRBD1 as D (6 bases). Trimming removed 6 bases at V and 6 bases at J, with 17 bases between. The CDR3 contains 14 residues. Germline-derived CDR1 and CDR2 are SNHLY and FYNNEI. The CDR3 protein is CASRVRTANSEAFF. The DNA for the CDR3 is TGTGCCAGCAGGGTTCGGACAGCGAATTCTGAAGCTTTCTTT.

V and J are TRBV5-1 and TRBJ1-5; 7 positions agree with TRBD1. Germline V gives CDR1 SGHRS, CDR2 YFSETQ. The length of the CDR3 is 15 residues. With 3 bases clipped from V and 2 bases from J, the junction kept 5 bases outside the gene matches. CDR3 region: CASSSTGAGNQPQHF. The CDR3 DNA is TGCGCCAGCAGCTCCACAGGGGCGGGCAATCAGCCCCAGCATTTT.